Listed here is a single TCR beta chain. This entry comes from a study of blood T cell repertoires in COVID-19. The overall study: Whether acute or convalescent, the COVID-19 samples came from the United States, Italy and Spain. PBMCs, B-cell-depleted T cells, or T cells provided the cDNA or gDNA that made up the material.

The CDR3 consists of 15 residues. V was pared by 5 bases and J by 0 bases, with 11 bases between. Germline V lookup: CDR1 SNHLY, CDR2 FYNNEI. Authors' processing steps: Nucleated cell number was recorded as an estimate derived from reference gene primer amplification. TCRdb keeps only in-frame clones here, not all; method: immunoSEQ multiplex PCR. V and J calls and clone size are given by that table; D and trimming were obtained from the DNA. The sample yields 55,000 to 75,000 clones, 85% to 90% seen once. The TCR was taken from a human donor with active COVID-19. The donor label of this sample is uncertain. Sequences were obtained from peripheral blood. The chain carries TRBV2 and TRBJ2-1; D gene ambiguous. Written as DNA, the CDR3 is TGTGCCAGCAGTACTGAAAAAAACTCCTACAATGAGCAGTTCTTC. Translated: CASSTEKNSYNEQFF.